This TCR beta chain was found in a study of blood T cells in healthy people across ages. General study findings and limits: In older individuals, TCR beta diversity per million T cells was lower, falling roughly linearly with age. Naive T cell percentage strongly correlated with TCR beta diversity.

With regard to this clonotype: Its antigen is as yet unknown.

The second PCR ran about 6 to 12 cycles with a sample-barcoded 5' primer and J-beta primers. Each cDNA was tagged by a template-switch adaptor containing 12 random nucleotides. TCRdb reprocessed the 5' RACE reads with MiXCR, giving one entry per CDR3 protein. The profile covers around 800,000 distinct CDR3 sequences, with about 53% appearing a single time and 41% taken by the ten largest. Germline V gene lookup returns CDR1 SGHRS and CDR2 YFSETQ. This CDR3 comprises 15 residues. Trimming shortened V by 1 base and J by 1 base, and 8 bases separated the two germline ends. The chain employs TRBV5-1 and TRBJ1-4; D is ambiguous. Sequences were obtained from blood. This TCR came from an elderly man in good health. CDR3 in amino acids: CASSLWGLTNEKLFF. CDR3 DNA: TGCGCCAGCAGCTTGTGGGGTTTAACTAATGAAAAACTGTTTTTT.